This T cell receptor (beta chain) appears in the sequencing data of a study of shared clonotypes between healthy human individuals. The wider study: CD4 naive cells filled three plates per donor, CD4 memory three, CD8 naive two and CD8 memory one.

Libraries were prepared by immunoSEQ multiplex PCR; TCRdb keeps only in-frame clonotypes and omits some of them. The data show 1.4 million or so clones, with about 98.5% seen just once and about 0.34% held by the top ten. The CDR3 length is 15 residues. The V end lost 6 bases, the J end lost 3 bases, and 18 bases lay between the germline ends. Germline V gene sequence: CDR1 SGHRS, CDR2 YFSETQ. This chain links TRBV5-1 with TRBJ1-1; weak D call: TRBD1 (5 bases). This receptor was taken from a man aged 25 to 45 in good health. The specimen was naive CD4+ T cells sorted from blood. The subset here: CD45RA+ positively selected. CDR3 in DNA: TGCGCCAGCACCCATAGGAGGGGTCGTGACACTGAAGCTTTCTTT. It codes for CASTHRRGRDTEAFF.